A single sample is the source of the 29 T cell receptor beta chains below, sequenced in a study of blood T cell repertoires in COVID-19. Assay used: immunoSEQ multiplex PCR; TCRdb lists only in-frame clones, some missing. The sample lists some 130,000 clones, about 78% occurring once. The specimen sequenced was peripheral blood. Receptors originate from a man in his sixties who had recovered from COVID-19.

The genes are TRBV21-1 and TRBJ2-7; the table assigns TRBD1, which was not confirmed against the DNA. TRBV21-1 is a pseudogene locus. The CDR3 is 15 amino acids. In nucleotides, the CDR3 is TGTGCCAGCAGCAAAGAGGGACACCTTCTACGGGAGCAGTACTTC. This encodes CASSKEGHLLREQYF.

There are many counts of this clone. Here the CDR3 reads CATSDGDRGGELFF. DNA for the CDR3: TGTGCCACCAGTGATGGTGACAGGGGCGGGGAGCTGTTTTTT. J is TRBJ2-2 and V is TRBV24-1; 8 bases are shared with TRBD1. Trimming removed 3 bases from V and 7 bases from J; junction bases left unmatched: 3. Germline values: CDR1 KGHDR, CDR2 SFDVKD. The CDR3 runs to 14 residues.

The CDR3 region has the DNA TGTGCCACCAACATAGCGGGGGGTTTGGGTGAGCAGTTCTTC. This translates into CATNIAGGLGEQFF. The chain links TRBV15 to TRBJ2-1, with TRBD2 matching 10 bases. V trimming: 7 bases; J trimming: 9 bases; junction bases outside the gene matches: 9. CDR1 is LNHNV, CDR2 YYDKDF, per germline (reference sequence). The CDR3 consists of 14 residues.

CDR3 residues: CASSSGRNTEAFF. The CDR3 bases are TGTGCCAGCAGCTCCGGGAGGAACACTGAAGCTTTCTTT. J is TRBJ1-1 and V is TRBV7-2; D gene ambiguous. There are 13 residues in the CDR3. The germline V gene has CDR1 SGHTA and CDR2 FQGNSA. Trimming cost V 4 bases and J 1 base, with 7 bases left between them. Full variable domain (rest looked up from reference TRBV7-2 and TRBJ1-1): GAGVSQSPSNKVTEKGKDVELRCDPISGHTALYWYRQSLGQGLEFLIYFQGNSAPDKSGLPSDRFSAERTGGSVSTLTIQRTQQEDSAVYLCASSSGRNTEAFFGQGTRLTVV.

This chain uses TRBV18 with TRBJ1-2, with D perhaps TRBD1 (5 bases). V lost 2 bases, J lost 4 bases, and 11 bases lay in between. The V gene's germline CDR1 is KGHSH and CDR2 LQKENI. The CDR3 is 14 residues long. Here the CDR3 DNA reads TGTGCCAGCTCACCAAGGCAGGGTGGCTATGGCTACACCTTC. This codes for CASSPRQGGYGYTF.

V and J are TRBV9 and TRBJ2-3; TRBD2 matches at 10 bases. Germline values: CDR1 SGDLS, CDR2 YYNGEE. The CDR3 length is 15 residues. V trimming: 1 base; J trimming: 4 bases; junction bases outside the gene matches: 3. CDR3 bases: TGTGCCAGCAGCGTAACTAGCGGGAATCCAGATACGCAGTATTTT. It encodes CASSVTSGNPDTQYF.

CDR3 residues: CASSHRLAGDLGEQFF. The CDR3 coding sequence is TGTGCCAGCAGTCACAGACTAGCGGGGGATCTGGGCGAGCAGTTCTTC. The chain employs TRBV28 and TRBJ2-1; 12 nucleotides agree with TRBD2. Germline loops: CDR1 MDHEN, CDR2 SYDVKM. V lost 5 bases to trimming and J lost 10 bases; unmatched junction nucleotides: 12. The CDR3 has 16 amino acids.

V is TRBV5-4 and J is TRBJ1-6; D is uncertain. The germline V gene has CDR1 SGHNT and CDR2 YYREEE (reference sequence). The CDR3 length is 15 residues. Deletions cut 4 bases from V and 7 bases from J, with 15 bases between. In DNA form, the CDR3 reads TGTGCCAGCAGCCCCTCGACACTCACGAATTCACCCCTCCACTTT. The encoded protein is CASSPSTLTNSPLHF.

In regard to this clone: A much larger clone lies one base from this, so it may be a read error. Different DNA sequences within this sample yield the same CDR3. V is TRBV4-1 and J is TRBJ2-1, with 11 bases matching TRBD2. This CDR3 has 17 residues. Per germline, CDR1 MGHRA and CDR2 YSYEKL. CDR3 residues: CASSQGLAGGPYPEQFF. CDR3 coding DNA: TGCGCCAGTAGCCAAGGGTTAGCGGGAGGGCCATACCCGGAGCAGTTCTTC.

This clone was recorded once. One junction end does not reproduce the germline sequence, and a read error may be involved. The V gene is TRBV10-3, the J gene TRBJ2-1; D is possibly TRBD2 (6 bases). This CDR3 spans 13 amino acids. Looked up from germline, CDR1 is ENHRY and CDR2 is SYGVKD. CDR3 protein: CGVGREKNNEQFF. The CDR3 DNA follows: TGCGGCGTTGGACGGGAGAAAAACAATGAGCAGTTCTTC.

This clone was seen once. This CDR3 is CASSRFDTEAFF. The CDR3 DNA reads TGTGCCAGCAGCAGGTTCGACACTGAAGCTTTCTTT. The genes are TRBV6-5 and TRBJ1-1; D unresolved. V was shortened by 6 bases and J by 3 bases, with 8 bases between the two germline ends. Germline V gene lookup returns CDR1 MNHEY and CDR2 SVGAGI. This CDR3 spans 12 amino acids.

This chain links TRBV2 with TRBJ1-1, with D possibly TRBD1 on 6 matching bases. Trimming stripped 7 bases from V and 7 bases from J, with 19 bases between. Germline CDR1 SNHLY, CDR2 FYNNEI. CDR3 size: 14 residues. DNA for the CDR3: TGTGCCAGCACCTCCACCGGGGGGGCGGGTGAAGCTTTCTTT. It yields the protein CASTSTGGAGEAFF.

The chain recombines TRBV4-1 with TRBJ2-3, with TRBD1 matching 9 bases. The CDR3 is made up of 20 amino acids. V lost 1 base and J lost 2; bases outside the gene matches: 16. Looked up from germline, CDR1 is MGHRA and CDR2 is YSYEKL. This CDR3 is CASSQAGTGFASAFTDTQYF. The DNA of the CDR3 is TGCGCCAGCAGCCAAGCCGGGACAGGGTTCGCTAGCGCCTTCACAGATACGCAGTATTTT.

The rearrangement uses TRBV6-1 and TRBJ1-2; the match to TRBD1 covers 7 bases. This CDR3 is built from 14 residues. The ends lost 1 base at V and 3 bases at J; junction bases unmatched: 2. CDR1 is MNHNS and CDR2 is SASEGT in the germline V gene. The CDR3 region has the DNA TGTGCCAGCAGTGAAGTCGGACAGGACTATGGCTACACCTTC. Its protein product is CASSEVGQDYGYTF.

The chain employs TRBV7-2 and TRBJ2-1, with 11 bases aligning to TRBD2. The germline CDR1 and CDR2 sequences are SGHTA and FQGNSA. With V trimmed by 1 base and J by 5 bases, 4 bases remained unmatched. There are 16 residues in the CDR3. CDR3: CASSLDSGGANNEQFF. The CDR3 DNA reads TGTGCCAGCAGCTTAGATAGCGGGGGGGCTAACAATGAGCAGTTCTTC.

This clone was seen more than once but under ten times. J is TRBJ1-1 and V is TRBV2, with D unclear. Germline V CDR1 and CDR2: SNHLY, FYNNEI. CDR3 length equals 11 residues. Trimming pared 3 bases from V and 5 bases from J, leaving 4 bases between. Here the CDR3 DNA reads TGTGCCAGCAGTGATGTAACTGAAGCTTTCTTT. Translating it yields CASSDVTEAFF.

This CDR3 is CASSVENTQYF. Here the CDR3 DNA reads TGTGCCAGCAGCGTAGAAAATACGCAGTATTTT. The chain employs TRBV27 and TRBJ2-3; the D is unclear. Between the trimmed V and J ends, which lost 6 bases and 7 bases, there was a span of 8 bases. Per the germline V gene, CDR1 is MNHEY and CDR2 is SMNVEV (reference sequence). The length of the CDR3 is 11 residues.

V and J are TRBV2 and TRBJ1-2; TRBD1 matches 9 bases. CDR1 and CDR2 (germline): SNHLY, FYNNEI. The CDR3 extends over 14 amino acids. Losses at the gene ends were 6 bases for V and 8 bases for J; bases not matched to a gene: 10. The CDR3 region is CASRSGTGQWGYTF. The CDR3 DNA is TGTGCCAGCAGGTCCGGGACAGGGCAGTGGGGCTACACCTTC.

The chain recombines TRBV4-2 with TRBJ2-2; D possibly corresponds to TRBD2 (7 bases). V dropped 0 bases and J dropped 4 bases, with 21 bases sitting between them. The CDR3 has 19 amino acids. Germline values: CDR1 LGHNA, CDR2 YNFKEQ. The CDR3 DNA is TGTGCCAGCAGCCAAGATGGGGGGGCCCAAGGTATGGTCACCGGGGAGCTGTTTTTT. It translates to CASSQDGGAQGMVTGELFF.

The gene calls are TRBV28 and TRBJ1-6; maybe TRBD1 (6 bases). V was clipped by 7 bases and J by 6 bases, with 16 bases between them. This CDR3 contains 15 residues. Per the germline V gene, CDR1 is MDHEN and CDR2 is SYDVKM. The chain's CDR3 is CASTKGGQANSPLHF. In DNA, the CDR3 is TGTGCCAGCACCAAAGGGGGACAAGCTAATTCACCCCTCCACTTT.

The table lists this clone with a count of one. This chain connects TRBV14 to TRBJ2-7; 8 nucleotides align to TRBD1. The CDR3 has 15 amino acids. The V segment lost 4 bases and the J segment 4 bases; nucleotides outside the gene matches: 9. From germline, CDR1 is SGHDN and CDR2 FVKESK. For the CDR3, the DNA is TGTGCCAGCAGCCCGACAGGGGCCTTCCCTTACGAGCAGTACTTC. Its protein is CASSPTGAFPYEQYF.

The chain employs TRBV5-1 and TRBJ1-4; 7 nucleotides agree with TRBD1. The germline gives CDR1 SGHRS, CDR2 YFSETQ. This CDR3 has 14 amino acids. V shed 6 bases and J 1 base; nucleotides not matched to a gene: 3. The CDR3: CASTTGETNEKLFF. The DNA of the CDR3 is TGCGCCAGCACAACAGGGGAAACTAATGAAAAACTGTTTTTT.

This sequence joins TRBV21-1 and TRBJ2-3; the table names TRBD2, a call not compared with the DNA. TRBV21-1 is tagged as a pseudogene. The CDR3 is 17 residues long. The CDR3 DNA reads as TGTGCCAGCAGCAATCAATCCCGGGGGGGGCTAAGAGATACGCAGTATTTT. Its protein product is CASSNQSRGGLRDTQYF.

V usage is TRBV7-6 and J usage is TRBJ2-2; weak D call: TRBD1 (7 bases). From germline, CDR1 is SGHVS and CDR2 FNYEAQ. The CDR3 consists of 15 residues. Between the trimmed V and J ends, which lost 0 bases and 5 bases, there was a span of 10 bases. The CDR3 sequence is CASSLAQGGTGELFF. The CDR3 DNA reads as TGTGCCAGCAGCTTAGCGCAGGGGGGAACCGGGGAGCTGTTTTTT.

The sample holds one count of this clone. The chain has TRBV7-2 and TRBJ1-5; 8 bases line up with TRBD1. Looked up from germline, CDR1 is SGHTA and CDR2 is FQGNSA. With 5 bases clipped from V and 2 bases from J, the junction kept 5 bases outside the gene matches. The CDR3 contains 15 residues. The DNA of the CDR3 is TGTGCCAGCAGCCCAGGGGGCGGTGGCAATCAGCCCCAGCATTTT. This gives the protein CASSPGGGGNQPQHF.

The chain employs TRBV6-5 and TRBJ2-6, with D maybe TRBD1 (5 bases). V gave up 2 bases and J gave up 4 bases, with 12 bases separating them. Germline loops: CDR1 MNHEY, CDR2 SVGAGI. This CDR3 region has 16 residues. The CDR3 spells CASSYPAGRGANVLTF. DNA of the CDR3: TGTGCCAGCAGTTACCCGGCAGGGCGCGGGGCCAACGTCCTGACTTTC.

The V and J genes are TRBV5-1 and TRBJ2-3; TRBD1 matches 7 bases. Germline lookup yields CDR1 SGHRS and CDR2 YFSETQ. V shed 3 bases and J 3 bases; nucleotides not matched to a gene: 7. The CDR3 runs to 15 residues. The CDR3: CASSSSGTVTDTQYF. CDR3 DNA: TGCGCCAGCAGCTCATCCGGGACAGTGACAGATACGCAGTATTTT.

CDR3 coding DNA: TGTGCCAGCAGTGAATCTAGCGGGAGTACGAACGAGCAGTACTTC. It codes for CASSESSGSTNEQYF. This chain connects TRBV6-1 to TRBJ2-7, with 10 bases aligning to TRBD2. In germline, CDR1 is MNHNS, CDR2 SASEGT. Losses at the gene ends were 2 bases for V and 5 bases for J; bases not matched to a gene: 6. The CDR3 contains 15 residues.

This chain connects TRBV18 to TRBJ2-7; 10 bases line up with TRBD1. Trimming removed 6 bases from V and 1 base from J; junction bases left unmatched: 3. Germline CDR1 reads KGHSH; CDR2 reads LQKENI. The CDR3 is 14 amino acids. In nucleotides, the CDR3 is TGTGCCAGCTCGGGGGACAGGGGTTCCTACGAGCAGTACTTC. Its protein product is CASSGDRGSYEQYF.